The 23 T cell receptor beta chains below were found in one sample sequenced in a study of blood T cell repertoires in COVID-19 (TCRdb year 2020). The library was prepared using the immunoSEQ multiplex PCR assay. This is the immuneACCESS table as TCRdb keeps it, with only in-frame sequences that have V and J called. A part of the clones is gone; compared with another copy, unresolved V genes explain less than half, and the rest is unexplained. This sample gives about 210,000 clones in total; more than 70% of them show up just once. Clones ranked in the top ten supply 9.5% to 15% of the sample. Sequenced: peripheral blood. These receptors all come from a human donor in a cohort sampled during active COVID-19.

The gene calls are TRBV29-1 and TRBJ2-7, with 10 bases identical to TRBD1. The V and J ends lost 7 bases and 3 bases, in that order; junction bases with no gene match: 3. Per germline, CDR1 SQVTM and CDR2 ANQGSEA. The CDR3 is made up of 12 amino acids. CDR3 bases: TGCAGCGCGGGACAGGGGCTCTACGAGCAGTACTTC. Its protein product is CSAGQGLYEQYF.

The chain has TRBV25-1 and TRBJ1-5, with 12 bases matching TRBD1. The CDR3 loop spans 16 amino acids. J lost 5 bases, V lost 1 base, and 3 bases had no gene match. Germline V gene data show CDR1 as MGHDK and CDR2 as SYGVNS. CDR3 loop: CASSESRDRGHQPQHF. CDR3 nucleotide sequence: TGTGCCAGCAGTGAATCTAGGGACAGGGGGCATCAGCCCCAGCATTTT.

As regards this clone: The junction departs from the called germline gene at one end, perhaps through a read error. The V gene is TRBV5-6, the J gene TRBJ1-1, with unresolved D. The CDR3 length is 12 residues. Germline CDR1 and CDR2: SGHDT and YYEEEE. The DNA for the CDR3 is TGTGCCAGCAGCTTGGTTCGTGAGGCTCCCAATTTT. Encoded protein: CASSLVREAPNF. Using reference TRBV5-6 and TRBJ1-1 for the parts outside the CDR3, the full variable domain is DAGVTQSPTHLIKTRGQQVTLRCSPKSGHDTVSWYQQALGQGPQFIFQYYEEEERQRGNFPDRFSGHQFPNYSSELNVNALLLGDSALYLCASSLVREAPNFGQGTRLTVV.

The rearrangement links TRBV27 to TRBJ1-1; D may be TRBD1 (5 bases). Germline values: CDR1 MNHEY, CDR2 SMNVEV (reference sequence). The ends were cut back, 10 bases at V and 1 base at J, with 16 bases in the middle. The CDR3 has 14 residues. The CDR3 DNA reads as TGTGCCACCGGGGGGTCGCAGGAGAACACTGAAGCTTTCTTT. Amino acids: CATGGSQENTEAFF.

The chain combines TRBV10-3 with TRBJ1-1; D gene ambiguous. Deletions cut 7 bases from V and 2 bases from J, with 26 bases between. CDR1 and CDR2 from the germline V gene are ENHRY and SYGVKD. The CDR3 loop spans 18 amino acids. CDR3 bases: TGTGCCATCAAATCATCGGAGCGGAAATCTGAGATAAACACTGAAGCTTTCTTT. It encodes CAIKSSERKSEINTEAFF.

The chain employs TRBV19 and TRBJ1-2; D gene uncertain. The CDR3 spans 16 residues. The V and J ends lost 2 bases and 2 bases respectively, with 15 bases between them. Germline V gene sequence: CDR1 LNHDA, CDR2 SQIVND (reference sequence). DNA of the CDR3: TGTGCCAGTAGTATATATCCAGGAGGGAGGAACTATGGCTACACCTTC. This codes for CASSIYPGGRNYGYTF.

The V gene is TRBV28, the J gene TRBJ2-1; 13 bases are shared with TRBD2. CDR3 length: 20 amino acids. The ends lost 5 bases at V and 0 bases at J; junction bases unmatched: 13. Germline V lookup: CDR1 MDHEN, CDR2 SYDVKM. The CDR3 loop reads CASSTRTSGGVRSSYNEQFF. In DNA form, the CDR3 reads TGTGCCAGCAGTACTCGGACTAGCGGGGGCGTAAGGAGCTCCTACAATGAGCAGTTCTTC. Full variable domain (outside the CDR3, taken from reference TRBV28 and TRBJ2-1): DVKVTQSSRYLVKRTGEKVFLECVQDMDHENMFWYRQDPGLGLRLIYFSYDVKMKEKGDIPEGYSVSREKKERFSLILESASTNQTSMYLCASSTRTSGGVRSSYNEQFFGPGTRLTVL.

For the CDR3, the DNA is TGTGCCAGCAGAAGGAAGCGGGAGGATACGCAGTATTTT. Amino acid sequence: CASRRKREDTQYF. This chain links TRBV2 with TRBJ2-3; the match to TRBD2 covers 8 bases. The CDR3 has 13 amino acids. Looked up from germline, CDR1 is SNHLY and CDR2 is FYNNEI. V trimming: 6 bases; J trimming: 6 bases; junction bases outside the gene matches: 5.

The J gene is TRBJ2-3, the V gene TRBV19, with 9 positions matching TRBD2. Germline V gene lookup returns CDR1 LNHDA and CDR2 SQIVND (reference sequence). The junction had 4 bases not matched to a gene; V was cut back by 4 bases and J by 2 bases. The CDR3 contains 15 residues. The CDR3 DNA follows: TGTGCCAGTAGTAGCGGGAGGGTCCTCACAGATACGCAGTATTTT. Its protein product is CASSSGRVLTDTQYF. The whole variable domain, remainder taken from reference TRBV19 and TRBJ2-3, is DGGITQSPKYLFRKEGQNVTLSCEQNLNHDAMYWYRQDPGQGLRLIYYSQIVNDFQKGDIAEGYSVSREKKESFPLTVTSAQKNPTAFYLCASSSGRVLTDTQYFGPGTRLTVL.

The chain's CDR3 is CASSLERSGGPGNTIYF. The CDR3 coding sequence is TGCGCCAGCAGCTTGGAAAGGTCAGGGGGTCCTGGAAACACCATATATTTT. The rearrangement links TRBV5-1 to TRBJ1-3, with TRBD1 matching 7 bases. The CDR3 runs 17 residues. Per germline, CDR1 SGHRS and CDR2 YFSETQ. V dropped 0 bases and J dropped 2; count of bases not matched to a gene: 8.

V and J are TRBV4-3 and TRBJ1-2; D might be TRBD1 (5 bases). Germline assignment: CDR1 LGHNA and CDR2 YSLEER. CDR3 length equals 13 residues. The ends were cut back, 1 base at V and 2 bases at J, with 5 bases in the middle. The CDR3 protein is CASSQGQNYGYTF. The CDR3 DNA follows: TGCGCCAGCAGCCAAGGACAGAACTATGGCTACACCTTC.

V gene TRBV10-3 combines with J gene TRBJ1-2; 9 nucleotides align to TRBD1. V trimming: 6 bases; J trimming: 6 bases; junction bases outside the gene matches: 17. Germline values: CDR1 ENHRY, CDR2 SYGVKD. The CDR3 loop spans 17 amino acids. The CDR3 region is CAISPGTGSPLRDGYTF. In DNA form, the CDR3 reads TGTGCCATCAGCCCCGGGACAGGGAGCCCCTTAAGGGATGGCTACACCTTC.

The V gene is TRBV28, the J gene TRBJ2-4; 9 bases agree with TRBD2. This CDR3 is 18 amino acids long. The germline gives CDR1 MDHEN, CDR2 SYDVKM. V was clipped by 4 bases and J by 1 base; unmatched bases: 11. CDR3 amino acids: CASSSPRGGGGAKNIQYF. CDR3 in DNA: TGTGCCAGCAGTTCCCCTCGCGGGGGGGGAGGGGCCAAAAACATTCAGTACTTC.

CDR3 in DNA: TGTGCCAGCAGTTACGAGGGACAGCTTGACAATGAGCAGTTCTTC. Protein: CASSYEGQLDNEQFF. V gene TRBV6-2 or TRBV6-3 combines with J gene TRBJ2-1; 7 nucleotides agree with TRBD1. Per the germline V gene, CDR1 is MNHEY and CDR2 is SVGEGT. The CDR3 spans 15 residues. Trimming removed 2 bases from V and 5 bases from J; junction bases left unmatched: 6.

The J gene is TRBJ2-7, the V gene TRBV10-3, with D perhaps TRBD2 (6 bases). Per germline, CDR1 ENHRY and CDR2 SYGVKD. V lost 11 bases and J 6 bases, leaving 17 bases between the germline ends. The CDR3 runs 12 residues. The CDR3 region is CAGGGTGGEQYF. The CDR3 DNA is TGTGCCGGGGGTGGGACTGGGGGCGAGCAGTACTTC.

This chain connects TRBV3-1 (or the pseudogene TRBV3-2) to TRBJ1-6; D remains ambiguous. This CDR3 is built from 14 residues. CDR1 is LGHDT, CDR2 YNNKEL, per germline (reference sequence). V lost 0 bases to trimming and J lost 14 bases, with 14 bases between them. The CDR3 spells CASSQDSSLRALHF. The CDR3 DNA follows: TGTGCCAGCAGCCAAGATAGCTCCCTCCGAGCCCTCCACTTT.

This chain connects TRBV21-1 to TRBJ2-1; TRBD1 is taken as the D call from the table, unchecked against the DNA. TRBV21-1 is a documented pseudogene. This CDR3 is built from 20 residues. CDR3 protein: CASSNPGQGPPQSSYNEQFF. The CDR3 nucleotides are TGTGCCAGCAGCAATCCGGGACAGGGACCCCCACAGAGCTCCTACAATGAGCAGTTCTTC.

The sample holds one count of this clone. The chain employs TRBV10-3 and TRBJ1-4; possible D gene TRBD1, 6 bases. The V and J ends lost 0 bases and 7 bases respectively, with 12 bases between them. This CDR3 has 15 amino acids. Looked up from germline, CDR1 is ENHRY and CDR2 is SYGVKD. The CDR3 DNA reads TGTGCCATCAGTGAGTCGAGGGGGAGTTTTGAAAAACTGTTTTTT. Protein product: CAISESRGSFEKLFF.

The genes are TRBV3-1 (or the pseudogene TRBV3-2) and TRBJ2-5; 9 bases align to TRBD2. The V gene end was trimmed by 1 base and the J gene end by 4 bases; junction bases not matched to a gene: 10. Germline V gives CDR1 LGHDT, CDR2 YNNKEL (reference sequence). This CDR3 is 17 amino acids long. CDR3 protein: CASSQAPFAGGIETQYF. CDR3 in DNA: TGTGCCAGCAGCCAAGCCCCTTTTGCGGGGGGGATAGAGACCCAGTACTTC.

The genes are TRBV3-1 (or the pseudogene TRBV3-2) and TRBJ2-7; 8 positions match TRBD2. Trimming took 0 bases from V and 2 from J; bases not matched to a gene: 9. Germline CDR1 reads LGHDT; CDR2 reads YNNKEL (reference sequence). The CDR3 totals 17 residues. CDR3 bases: TGTGCCAGCAGCCAAGATATGGCGGGGGGCCATACCTACGAGCAGTACTTC. It is translated as CASSQDMAGGHTYEQYF.

The chain employs TRBV27 and TRBJ2-6; D is uncertain. CDR1 MNHEY and CDR2 SMNVEV come from the germline V gene (reference sequence). This CDR3 contains 18 residues. V was cut by 7 bases and J by 2 bases, with 21 bases left in between. The CDR3: CASTSRMGLDPGANVLTF. The DNA for the CDR3 is TGTGCCAGCACCTCGCGAATGGGCCTCGACCCTGGGGCCAACGTCCTGACTTTC.

The gene calls are TRBV6-1 and TRBJ2-3; a possible D gene is TRBD2 (5 bases). The V end lost 2 bases, the J end lost 6 bases, and 15 bases lay between the germline ends. The CDR3 consists of 15 residues. Germline CDR1 and CDR2: MNHNS and SASEGT. For the CDR3, the DNA is TGTGCCAGCAGTGAAATGATTATTTCGGGGGATACGCAGTATTTT. Translation: CASSEMIISGDTQYF.

The chain recombines TRBV5-4 with TRBJ1-1; TRBD1 matches 7 bases. The germline CDR1 and CDR2 sequences are SGHNT and YYREEE (reference sequence). CDR3 length equals 14 residues. After removal of 1 base from V and 5 bases from J, the junction contained 5 bases not matched to a gene. As DNA, the CDR3 is TGTGCCAGCAGCTTGAAGGGGGCTCTGACTGAAGCTTTCTTT. Translating it yields CASSLKGALTEAFF.